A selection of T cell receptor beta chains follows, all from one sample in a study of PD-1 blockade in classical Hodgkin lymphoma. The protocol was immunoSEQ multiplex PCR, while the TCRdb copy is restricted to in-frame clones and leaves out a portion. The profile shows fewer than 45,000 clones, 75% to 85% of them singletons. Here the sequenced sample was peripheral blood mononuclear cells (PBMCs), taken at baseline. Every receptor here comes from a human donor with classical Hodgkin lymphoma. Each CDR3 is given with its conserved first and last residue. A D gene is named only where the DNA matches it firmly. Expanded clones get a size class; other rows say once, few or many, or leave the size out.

CDR3 protein: CASRSLQGNEQFF; CDR3 DNA: TGTGCCAGCAGGTCTTTACAGGGGAATGAGCAGTTCTTC; V gene: TRBV27; D gene: TRBD1; J gene: TRBJ2-1; clone size: .
CDR3 protein: CASSRGGGLHQPQHF; CDR3 DNA: TGTGCCAGCAGCCGGGGAGGGGGATTACATCAGCCCCAGCATTTT; V gene: TRBV6-6; D gene: .; J gene: TRBJ1-5; clone size: .
CDR3 protein: CASSLAVAGTDTQYF; CDR3 DNA: TGTGCCAGCAGTTTAGCGGTCGCCGGCACAGATACGCAGTATTTT; V gene: TRBV27; D gene: .; J gene: TRBJ2-3; clone size: few
CDR3 protein: CASSYSADYGYTF; CDR3 DNA: TGTGCCAGCAGTTACTCGGCCGATTATGGCTACACCTTC; V gene: TRBV6-6; D gene: .; J gene: TRBJ1-2; clone size: once
CDR3 protein: CASSLGQGTTNQPQHF; CDR3 DNA: TGTGCCAGCAGCCTGGGACAGGGTACGACAAATCAGCCCCAGCATTTT; V gene: TRBV7-9; D gene: TRBD1; J gene: TRBJ1-5; clone size: few
CDR3 protein: CASSRARSGVSYNEQFF; CDR3 DNA: TGCGCCAGCAGCCGGGCCCGATCAGGGGTCTCCTACAATGAGCAGTTCTTC; V gene: TRBV4-1; D gene: .; J gene: TRBJ2-1; clone size: once
CDR3 protein: CASSEPGQGIVAQYF; CDR3 DNA: TGTGCCAGCAGTGAACCGGGACAGGGGATCGTGGCGCAGTATTTT; V gene: TRBV25-1; D gene: TRBD1; J gene: TRBJ2-3; clone size: .
CDR3 protein: CASSIGQGFRGKLFF; CDR3 DNA: TGTGCCAGCAGTATTGGACAGGGCTTCAGAGGAAAACTGTTTTTT; V gene: TRBV6-5; D gene: TRBD1; J gene: TRBJ1-4; clone size: .
CDR3 protein: CAISGVAGGTAEQYF; CDR3 DNA: TGTGCCATCAGTGGGGTAGCGGGAGGAACGGCGGAGCAGTACTTC; V gene: TRBV10-3; D gene: TRBD2; J gene: TRBJ2-7; clone size: .
CDR3 protein: CASSGARGRVSSYEQYF; CDR3 DNA: TGTGCCAGCAGTGGAGCCCGAGGAAGGGTTAGCTCCTACGAGCAGTACTTC; V gene: TRBV2; D gene: .; J gene: TRBJ2-7; clone size: .
CDR3 protein: CASSQDVTRPEQYF; CDR3 DNA: TGCGCCAGCAGCCAAGATGTGACTAGACCCGAGCAGTACTTC; V gene: TRBV4-1; D gene: .; J gene: TRBJ2-7; clone size: .
CDR3 protein: CASWAGAQETQYF; CDR3 DNA: TGTGCCAGCTGGGCGGGAGCACAAGAGACCCAGTACTTC; V gene: TRBV28; D gene: TRBD2; J gene: TRBJ2-5; clone size: .
CDR3 protein: CASSLEWDYHAYEQYF; CDR3 DNA: TGTGCCAGCAGCTTAGAATGGGACTACCACGCCTACGAGCAGTACTTC; V gene: TRBV11-3; D gene: TRBD2; J gene: TRBJ2-7; clone size: .
CDR3 protein: CASSLGRNNEQFF; CDR3 DNA: TGTGCCAGCAGCCTGGGGCGGAACAATGAGCAGTTCTTC; V gene: TRBV11-2; D gene: .; J gene: TRBJ2-1; clone size: few
CDR3 protein: CASSLESSGSPLHF; CDR3 DNA: TGCGCCAGCAGCTTGGAGTCCTCGGGTTCACCCCTCCACTTT; V gene: TRBV5-1; D gene: .; J gene: TRBJ1-6; clone size: .
CDR3 protein: CASSLDQATDTQYF; CDR3 DNA: TGCGCCAGCAGCTTGGATCAAGCCACAGATACGCAGTATTTT; V gene: TRBV5-1; D gene: .; J gene: TRBJ2-3; clone size: .
CDR3 protein: CASSLWGVGNEQYF; CDR3 DNA: TGTGCCAGCAGTTTATGGGGTGTAGGGAACGAGCAGTACTTC; V gene: TRBV27; D gene: .; J gene: TRBJ2-7; clone size: many
CDR3 protein: CTSRQGPEAFF; CDR3 DNA: TGCACCAGCAGACAGGGACCAGAAGCTTTCTTT; V gene: TRBV1; D gene: .; J gene: TRBJ1-1; clone size: .
CDR3 protein: CASSLNSPRETQYF; CDR3 DNA: TGTGCCAGCAGCTTAAACAGCCCCCGGGAGACCCAGTACTTC; V gene: TRBV7-2; D gene: .; J gene: TRBJ2-5; clone size: once
CDR3 protein: CASSLGRLSTDTQYF; CDR3 DNA: TGTGCCAGCAGTTTGGGGAGACTGAGCACAGATACGCAGTATTTT; V gene: TRBV28; D gene: .; J gene: TRBJ2-3; clone size: .
CDR3 protein: CSVEEGRGDSYNEQFF; CDR3 DNA: TGCAGCGTTGAAGAGGGCAGGGGAGACTCCTACAATGAGCAGTTCTTC; V gene: TRBV29-1; D gene: .; J gene: TRBJ2-1; clone size: .
CDR3 protein: CASSLVSLGLQAFF; CDR3 DNA: TGTGCCAGCAGCTTAGTTTCCCTGGGACTGCAGGCTTTCTTT; V gene: TRBV7-2; D gene: .; J gene: TRBJ1-1; clone size: .
CDR3 protein: CASSLLRAGEAFF; CDR3 DNA: TGTGCCAGCAGTTTACTGCGAGCGGGTGAAGCTTTCTTT; V gene: TRBV28; D gene: .; J gene: TRBJ1-1; clone size: .
CDR3 protein: CASSLVTSGSYEQYF; CDR3 DNA: TGTGCCAGCAGCTTAGTCACTAGCGGCTCCTACGAGCAGTACTTC; V gene: TRBV7-9; D gene: TRBD2; J gene: TRBJ2-7; clone size: .
CDR3 protein: CASRGGQGKTGELFF; CDR3 DNA: TGTGCCAGCAGAGGCGGACAGGGGAAAACCGGGGAGCTGTTTTTT; V gene: TRBV25-1; D gene: TRBD1; J gene: TRBJ2-2; clone size: .
CDR3 protein: CASSDQREYNEQFF; CDR3 DNA: TGTGCCAGCAGTGATCAGCGGGAGTACAATGAGCAGTTCTTC; V gene: TRBV2; D gene: TRBD2; J gene: TRBJ2-1; clone size: .
CDR3 protein: CSAETGNEQFF; CDR3 DNA: TGCAGTGCGGAGACCGGGAATGAGCAGTTCTTC; V gene: TRBV20-1; D gene: .; J gene: TRBJ2-1; clone size: .
CDR3 protein: CASSSYSRLNTIYF; CDR3 DNA: TGTGCCAGCAGCAGTTACAGCCGGTTAAACACCATATATTTT; V gene: TRBV5-5; D gene: .; J gene: TRBJ1-3; clone size: once
CDR3 protein: CASSLSGTSGRNEQFF; CDR3 DNA: TGTGCCAGCAGTTTATCCGGGACTAGCGGGAGGAATGAGCAGTTCTTC; V gene: TRBV28; D gene: TRBD2; J gene: TRBJ2-1; clone size: .
CDR3 protein: CASRPGGVNTEAFF; CDR3 DNA: TGTGCCAGCAGACCAGGGGGTGTGAACACTGAAGCTTTCTTT; V gene: TRBV6-5; D gene: TRBD1; J gene: TRBJ1-1; clone size: .
CDR3 protein: CASSAGLADSYEQYF; CDR3 DNA: TGTGCCAGCAGCGCCGGACTAGCGGACTCCTACGAGCAGTACTTC; V gene: TRBV9; D gene: TRBD2; J gene: TRBJ2-7; clone size: few
CDR3 protein: CASSVDLGAAQTQYF; CDR3 DNA: TGTGCCAGCAGCGTAGATCTGGGGGCTGCGCAGACCCAGTACTTC; V gene: TRBV9; D gene: .; J gene: TRBJ2-5; clone size: .
CDR3 protein: CASTSWTDTQYF; CDR3 DNA: TGTGCCAGCACTAGTTGGACAGATACGCAGTATTTT; V gene: TRBV6-5; D gene: .; J gene: TRBJ2-3; clone size: .
CDR3 protein: CASSLLERFDEQYF; CDR3 DNA: TGCGCCAGCAGCTTGCTTGAAAGGTTCGACGAGCAGTACTTC; V gene: TRBV5-1; D gene: .; J gene: TRBJ2-7; clone size: .
CDR3 protein: CASSLQGNTEAFF; CDR3 DNA: TGTGCCAGCAGCTTACAGGGGAACACTGAAGCTTTCTTT; V gene: TRBV14; D gene: .; J gene: TRBJ1-1; clone size: .
CDR3 protein: CASSSGPGGELFF; CDR3 DNA: TGTGCCAGCAGTTCCGGGCCCGGAGGGGAGCTGTTTTTT; V gene: TRBV6-6; D gene: .; J gene: TRBJ2-2; clone size: .
CDR3 protein: CASSGRGRNEQYF; CDR3 DNA: TGTGCCAGCAGCGGCAGGGGGCGGAACGAGCAGTACTTC; V gene: TRBV6-5; D gene: TRBD1; J gene: TRBJ2-7; clone size: .
CDR3 protein: CASSEVLAGHEQFF; CDR3 DNA: TGTGCCAGCAGTGAAGTCCTAGCGGGCCATGAGCAGTTCTTC; V gene: TRBV6-1; D gene: TRBD2; J gene: TRBJ2-1; clone size: .
CDR3 protein: CASSQGLAGGNEQFF; CDR3 DNA: TGTGCCAGCAGCCAAGGTCTAGCGGGAGGCAATGAGCAGTTCTTC; V gene: TRBV4-2; D gene: TRBD2; J gene: TRBJ2-1; clone size: .
CDR3 protein: CASSLGGLRSGSGYEQYF; CDR3 DNA: TGTGCCAGCAGCTTAGGAGGGTTGAGGAGCGGGAGTGGGTACGAGCAGTACTTC; V gene: TRBV11-3; D gene: TRBD2; J gene: TRBJ2-7; clone size: once
CDR3 protein: CASSEFWSPTEAFF; CDR3 DNA: TGTGCCAGCAGTGAATTTTGGAGTCCCACTGAAGCTTTCTTT; V gene: TRBV6-1; D gene: .; J gene: TRBJ1-1; clone size: .
CDR3 protein: CASSLEPGTGAYEQYF; CDR3 DNA: TGCGCCAGCAGCTTGGAGCCCGGGACAGGGGCCTACGAGCAGTACTTC; V gene: TRBV5-1; D gene: TRBD1; J gene: TRBJ2-7; clone size: medium-sized
CDR3 protein: CASSPETSGRVTQYF; CDR3 DNA: TGTGCCAGCAGTCCCGAGACTAGCGGGAGGGTTACGCAGTATTTT; V gene: TRBV6-5; D gene: TRBD2; J gene: TRBJ2-3; clone size: .
CDR3 protein: CASRPSGSREQYF; CDR3 DNA: TGCGCCAGCAGACCTAGCGGGAGTCGCGAGCAGTACTTC; V gene: TRBV5-1; D gene: TRBD2; J gene: TRBJ2-7; clone size: .
CDR3 protein: CSAALGWGMNTEAFF; CDR3 DNA: TGCAGCGCCGCCTTAGGCTGGGGGATGAACACTGAAGCTTTCTTT; V gene: TRBV29-1; D gene: .; J gene: TRBJ1-1; clone size: .